This TCR beta chain was found in a study of blood T cells in healthy people across ages. Study-wide context: Template switching captured about one barcoded beta molecule per two T cells.

Notes on the study in general: Investigators treated diversity estimates from one million T cells as underestimates.

With 10 bases clipped from V and 11 bases from J, the junction kept 15 bases outside the gene matches. In germline, CDR1 is SNHLY, CDR2 FYNNEI. The CDR3 loop spans 15 amino acids. PBMCs numbering at least 6.5 million were isolated per sample. Remarks on this clonotype: The antigen remains unidentified.

A second PCR, run for about 7 to 11 cycles, used a sample-barcoded 5' primer plus a J-beta primer mix. TCRdb re-called the 5' RACE reads through MiXCR, storing one row per CDR3 protein. The data show 1.5 million to 1.9 million distinct CDR3 sequences, approximately 43% seen once. The sequenced sample was blood. J is TRBJ2-5 and V is TRBV2; 14 bases map to TRBD2. This receptor was identified in a woman under 30 in good health. Written as DNA, the CDR3 is TGTGCCACTGGGACTAGCGGGAGACGGAGGGCTGCGCAGTACTTC. The encoded protein is CATGTSGRRRAAQYF.